The present T cell receptor (beta chain) was sequenced within a study of cytotoxic CD8 clonotypes in ibrutinib-treated CLL (dated by TCRdb to about 2021). A note on the overall study: In this cohort, 15 patients were treatment-naive and fewer than 13 were relapsed/refractory, while around 17 had unmutated IGHV. Responses were partial in some 24 patients and complete in 2; after median approximately 67 months follow-up, about 14 stayed in remission and about twelve progressed. Response samples were taken after a median of 12 months on treatment, ranging from roughly 6 to 36 months. On average, each sample had 255,043 productive templates and around 100,000 productive rearrangements. Of the 85 to 95 participants in the trial, roughly 26 had longitudinal samples available. Cryopreserved peripheral blood mononuclear cells were collected before treatment, at response, and at either disease progression or sustained remission. Every sample from remission and from progressive disease was obtained while the patients were still on ibrutinib.

As regards this clone: It has no known antigen specificity. Base qualities were left out, and no much larger clone turns up one base away.

V loses 5 bases of germline sequence and J loses 9 bases, and the interval between the two ends is 14 bases. The germline V gene sets CDR1 to SGHTA and CDR2 to FQGNSA. The CDR3 sequence holds 13 residues, the cysteine and phenylalanine included. Only the CDR3 portion is preserved as DNA: 39 bases, with reading frame beginning at the first base. Each clonotype received, on average, about 9.7x coverage in deep resolution sequencing performed on a MiSeq, where the target depth lay between 1 in 1 million and 1 in 200,000 T cells. The immunoSEQ hsTCRB Kit was used to generate the TCR beta libraries. Per the original workflow: The data were analyzed with ImmunoSEQ Analyzer and ImmunoSEQ Data Assistant, and V, D and J gene assignments followed IMGT definitions. Clonality, with values ranging from 0 to 1, was calculated as one minus the normalized Shannon entropy of productive rearrangement frequencies. Only overrepresented clonotypes making up at least 0.05% of the repertoire of each patient were included in the public clonotype analysis. About twelve age-matched healthy donor repertoires from immuneACCESS were used as controls for clonality. Sourced from immuneACCESS, this table was stored by TCRdb with only in-frame sequences that have V and J called. A share of the clones is absent; for the studies checked, an unresolved V gene accounts for under half, and the remainder has no known explanation. Clone size and the V and J calls come from that table; the DNA yielded D and trimming. This sample is represented by 250,000 to 350,000 clones; roughly 76% of them were singletons. About 5.8% of the sample belongs to the ten largest clones.

Interpreted using the paper, the time point label stands for: progressive disease on ibrutinib. For TCR beta library preparation, 1.5 to 2 micrograms of genomic DNA were extracted from the cryopreserved PBMCs. Longitudinal blood samples from CLL patients on ibrutinib monotherapy were analyzed using high-throughput TCR beta sequencing. The patients were enrolled in a single-center, open-label phase 2 trial of ibrutinib monotherapy. General conclusions and limits of the study: Baseline clonality exceeded that of age-matched healthy donors and correlated strongly with circulating CD8+ T-cell counts. Public clonotypes were found to be uncommon and were observed to contract or remain stable during treatment; the increase in clonality was shown to reflect expansion of private clonotypes at ibrutinib response. Sustained-remission and progressing patients did not have matched sampling times, and lymph node repertoires were not examined. An increase in clonality was observed at ibrutinib response, with clonality remaining stable during sustained remission and falling back toward baseline at progression.

The sample was PBMCs, taken at disease progression, from a patient treated with ibrutinib. The TCR comes from a human donor with chronic lymphocytic leukemia. The chain employs TRBV7-2 and TRBJ2-4; the D segment might be TRBD1 or TRBD2, since each matches 5 bases. The CDR3 protein sequence reads: CASSLGVRGIQYF. The DNA is as follows: TGTGCCAGCAGCCTGGGGGTGCGCGGCATTCAGTACTTC.